This paragraph reports one TCR beta chain. Both 60 Vbeta primers and 13 Jbeta primers went into the PCR. Libraries were prepared by immunoSEQ multiplex PCR; TCRdb keeps only in-frame clonotypes and omits some of them. The sample shows about 190,000 clones, more than 85% of them seen only once. This sample is part of a study of cytomegalovirus exposure and HLA in healthy donors. The overall study: Clustering assigned 81% of the 350 to 400 genotyped donors to the Caucasian-associated ancestry cluster.

With 8 bases removed from V and 6 bases from J, the gap between germline ends came to 14 bases. CDR1 and CDR2 from the germline V gene are SNHLY and FYNNEI. This CDR3 spans 12 amino acids. This clonotype was obtained from a woman aged 18-30 years in good health and CMV-seronegative. This chain joins TRBV2 and TRBJ2-7; D is possibly TRBD1 (6 bases). Sample: PBMCs. CDR3 residues: CASAQGLGEQYF. DNA of the CDR3: TGTGCCAGCGCACAGGGTCTGGGCGAGCAGTACTTC. Full variable domain (remainder filled in from reference TRBV2 and TRBJ2-7): EPEVTQTPSHQVTQMGQEVILRCVPISNHLYFYWYRQILGQKVEFLVSFYNNEISEKSEIFDDQFSVERPDGSNFTLKIRSTKLEDSAMYFCASAQGLGEQYFGPGTRLTVT.